What follows are 21 T cell receptor beta chains derived from one specimen sequenced in a study of blood T cell repertoires in COVID-19. Sequencing used immunoSEQ multiplex PCR; TCRdb keeps in-frame clones, though not all of them. The sample comprises roughly 170,000 clones, approximately 86% of which are singletons, and around 2.7% rests with the top ten. Sequenced sample: peripheral blood. All receptors come from a man in his forties with active or convalescent COVID-19.

This clone was detected only once. In the same sample, other DNA sequences code for this CDR3. The chain carries TRBV12-3 or TRBV12-4 and TRBJ2-1; possibly TRBD2 for D (6 bases). The CDR3 is 13 amino acids. Deletions cut 3 bases from V and 8 bases from J, with 11 bases between. The CDR3 spells CASSLGGADEQFF. DNA for the CDR3: TGTGCCAGCAGTTTGGGCGGGGCAGATGAGCAGTTCTTC.

The chain recombines TRBV7-6 with TRBJ2-2, with TRBD2 matching 9 bases. The V gene's germline CDR1 is SGHVS and CDR2 FNYEAQ. The length of the CDR3 is 16 residues. Unmatched junction bases numbered 2, after V lost 2 bases and J lost 1 base. This chain's CDR3 is CASSLSSGENTGELFF. CDR3 DNA sequence: TGTGCCAGCAGCTTATCTAGCGGGGAGAACACCGGGGAGCTGTTTTTT.

This chain uses TRBV6-1 with TRBJ1-5; tentatively, D is TRBD1 (6 bases). Trimming pared 3 bases from V and 1 base from J, leaving 7 bases between. Germline values: CDR1 MNHNS, CDR2 SASEGT. CDR3 size: 14 residues. CDR3 sequence (DNA): TGTGCCAGCAGTGACGGGACAAGCAATCAGCCCCAGCATTTT. Its translation: CASSDGTSNQPQHF.

The chain has TRBV19 and TRBJ2-2; D is ambiguous. The CDR3 is made up of 17 amino acids. The germline V and J ends were trimmed by 2 bases and 0 bases, with 13 bases remaining between them. The germline gives CDR1 LNHDA, CDR2 SQIVND (reference sequence). CDR3 in amino acids: CASSISKRSANTGELFF. CDR3 nucleotide sequence: TGTGCCAGTAGTATATCGAAGCGTTCCGCGAACACCGGGGAGCTGTTTTTT.

This clone was seen a single time. V is TRBV24-1 and J is TRBJ2-3; D may be TRBD2 (7 bases). From germline, CDR1 is KGHDR and CDR2 SFDVKD. Between the trimmed V and J ends, which lost 7 bases and 3 bases, there was a span of 19 bases. The CDR3 has 16 residues. CDR3 in amino acids: CATSRFGGAGTDTQYF. The DNA for the CDR3 is TGTGCCACCAGCCGATTTGGGGGGGCTGGAACAGATACGCAGTATTTT.

This clone was picked up one time. The J gene is TRBJ1-5, the V gene TRBV5-1; D perhaps matches TRBD1 (5 bases). Germline CDR1 and CDR2: SGHRS and YFSETQ. This CDR3 has 16 amino acids. Trimming removed 0 bases at V and 6 bases at J, with 16 bases between. The CDR3 DNA reads TGCGCCAGCAGCTTGGGGGCGGGGGGTAGTGGTCAGCCCCAGCATTTT. Its translation: CASSLGAGGSGQPQHF.

The chain links TRBV2 to TRBJ2-3; 9 bases map to TRBD1. CDR1 SNHLY and CDR2 FYNNEI come from the germline V gene. J was trimmed by 2 bases and V by 8 bases; bases with no gene match: 5. This CDR3 has 14 amino acids. The CDR3 DNA is TGTGCCAGCCGGACAGGGGCTGACACAGATACGCAGTATTTT. This sequence encodes CASRTGADTDTQYF.

V gene TRBV7-8 combines with J gene TRBJ1-1; a possible D gene is TRBD1 (5 bases). The ends were cut back, 3 bases at V and 3 bases at J, with 14 bases in the middle. Germline V gives CDR1 SGHVS, CDR2 FQNEAQ. This CDR3 is built from 15 residues. CDR3 loop: CASSFTTAGDTEAFF. CDR3 sequence (DNA): TGTGCCAGCAGCTTCACGACAGCGGGGGACACTGAAGCTTTCTTT.

This sequence joins TRBV30 and TRBJ2-3; D is unclear. V was shortened by 2 bases and J by 3 bases, with 15 bases between the two germline ends. The CDR3 has 15 amino acids. Germline-derived CDR1 and CDR2 are GTSNPN and SVGIG (reference sequence). CDR3 in DNA: TGTGCCTGGAGTCCCGGTTACAGCCTTACAGATACGCAGTATTTT. Translating it yields CAWSPGYSLTDTQYF.

This clone was picked up one time. V usage is TRBV5-1 and J usage is TRBJ2-3; 7 positions match TRBD2. The CDR3 is 15 amino acids. Germline CDR1 reads SGHRS; CDR2 reads YFSETQ. Germline trimming cut 2 bases from V and 4 bases from J; bases unmatched to any gene: 7. Written as DNA, the CDR3 is TGCGCCAGCAGCTTCCAGCGGGGAGGGTCAGATACGCAGTATTTT. Protein sequence: CASSFQRGGSDTQYF.

The rearrangement links TRBV11-2 to TRBJ1-1, with D possibly matching TRBD1 (5 bases). The CDR3 is 15 amino acids. CDR1 and CDR2 (germline): SGHAT, FQNNGV. Trimming cost V 3 bases and J 4 bases, with 15 bases left between them. The CDR3 sequence is CASSFMAGQSTEAFF. CDR3 DNA sequence: TGTGCCAGCAGCTTTATGGCGGGGCAGAGCACTGAAGCTTTCTTT.

This sequence joins TRBV19 and TRBJ1-1; perhaps TRBD1 as D (6 bases). V lost 4 bases and J 6 bases, leaving 18 bases between the germline ends. CDR1 and CDR2 from the germline V gene are LNHDA and SQIVND (reference sequence). The CDR3 spans 15 residues. CDR3 DNA sequence: TGTGCCAGTAGTACCCCCCGACAGGTTTCTGCTGAAGCTTTCTTT. Translation: CASSTPRQVSAEAFF.

The gene calls are TRBV27 and TRBJ1-3; D perhaps matches TRBD1 (5 bases). Trimming shortened V by 2 bases and J by 0 bases, and 20 bases separated the two germline ends. This CDR3 region has 19 residues. Per the germline V gene, CDR1 is MNHEY and CDR2 is SMNVEV (reference sequence). CDR3 bases: TGTGCCAGCAGTTTACCGGCTCCCTCGCCAGGGAACTCTGGAAACACCATATATTTT. This translates into CASSLPAPSPGNSGNTIYF.

The V and J genes are TRBV5-6 and TRBJ2-1; D remains unclear. The CDR3 length is 11 residues. Deletions cut 2 bases from V and 10 bases from J, with 7 bases between. Per germline, CDR1 SGHDT and CDR2 YYEEEE. The CDR3 reads CASSFEREQFF. The CDR3 nucleotides are TGTGCCAGCAGCTTCGAACGGGAGCAGTTCTTC.

This chain joins TRBV28 and TRBJ1-4; D gene ambiguous. The CDR3 is 14 amino acids. CDR1 MDHEN and CDR2 SYDVKM come from the germline V gene. Trimming pared 3 bases from V and 0 bases from J, leaving 5 bases between. CDR3 in amino acids: CASSFSATNEKLFF. CDR3 nucleotides: TGTGCCAGCAGTTTTTCTGCAACTAATGAAAAACTGTTTTTT.

The V call is TRBV5-5, the J call TRBJ2-1; the D gene is possibly TRBD2 (6 bases). Trimming shortened V by 4 bases and J by 6 bases, and 14 bases separated the two germline ends. The CDR3 runs 14 residues. Germline V CDR1 and CDR2: SGHKS, YYEKEE (reference sequence). The DNA for the CDR3 is TGTGCCAGCAGCCGTGGCGGGGCGACCAATGAGCAGTTCTTC. Translating it yields CASSRGGATNEQFF.

The chain uses TRBV2 and TRBJ1-6; no clear D gene. Looked up from germline, CDR1 is SNHLY and CDR2 is FYNNEI. The CDR3 contains 13 residues. Trimming cost V 7 bases and J 7 bases, with 11 bases left between them. In DNA, the CDR3 is TGTGCCAGCAATCTACGTGAGAATTCACCCCTCCACTTT. Encoded protein: CASNLRENSPLHF.

The J gene is TRBJ1-2, the V gene TRBV20-1; TRBD1 might be the D (6 bases). CDR1 is DFQATT, CDR2 SNEGSKA, per germline (reference sequence). V lost 3 bases and J 7 bases, leaving 12 bases between the germline ends. This CDR3 has 12 amino acids. CDR3 coding DNA: TGCAGTGCTAGTCGGGGGGCGGCTGGCTACACCTTC. Translation: CSASRGAAGYTF.

This chain connects TRBV10-1 to TRBJ1-5; 7 bases line up with TRBD1. Germline V CDR1 and CDR2: WNHNN, SYGVQD (reference sequence). J was trimmed by 2 bases and V by 8 bases; bases with no gene match: 9. The CDR3 has 15 residues. The DNA of the CDR3 is TGCGCCAGCTATATAGGACAGGCCTGCAATCAGCCCCAGCATTTT. It codes for CASYIGQACNQPQHF.

The rearrangement uses TRBV5-1 and TRBJ2-1, with TRBD1 identical over 7 bases. J lost 3 bases, V lost 4 bases, and 4 bases had no gene match. Germline values: CDR1 SGHRS, CDR2 YFSETQ. This CDR3 has 14 residues. The CDR3 DNA sequence: TGCGCCAGCAGCCAAGCAGGGGGCTACAATGAGCAGTTCTTC. Translated: CASSQAGGYNEQFF.

This chain connects TRBV11-2 to TRBJ2-2, with D uncertain. The V end was cut by 1 base, the J end by 1 base, with 7 bases between. The germline gives CDR1 SGHAT, CDR2 FQNNGV. The CDR3 runs to 15 residues. The CDR3 coding sequence is TGTGCCAGCAGCTTAGGACATAGGAACACCGGGGAGCTGTTTTTT. Translating it yields CASSLGHRNTGELFF.